The present T cell receptor beta chain was sequenced within a study of T cell responses to AZD1222 COVID-19 vaccine. Study-level results: Donors skewed white British and female; clonal diversity was possibly underestimated. It was only a handful of AZD1222 recipients who were seropositive at baseline. Across the whole spike, CD4 TCRs peaked at regions 160-218 and 743-854.

Germline values: CDR1 DFQATT, CDR2 SNEGSKA (reference sequence). CDR3 length: 10 residues. V was pared by 1 base and J by 7 bases, with 5 bases between. Assay: immunoSEQ multiplex PCR; the TCRdb copy retains only in-frame clones and omits some. The sample holds about 120,000 clones, 85% to 90% seen once. Worth noting for this clone: No antigen is known for it.

The TCR was taken from an adult in good health. The sequenced sample was peripheral blood, obtained on day 0 of AZD1222 vaccination. The V gene is TRBV20-1, the J gene TRBJ2-7; D is uncertain. CDR3 in amino acids: CSARVSEQYF. CDR3 DNA sequence: TGCAGTGCTAGAGTATCTGAGCAGTACTTC.